The 11 T cell receptor beta chains listed next were all sequenced from one sample in a study of radiation and T cells in renal cell carcinoma. This sample's time point: baseline pretreatment blood. Treatment meaning: 15 Gy SBRT to primary tumor, nephrectomy 4 weeks later. The data were produced by immunoSEQ multiplex PCR, yet TCRdb's version contains in-frame clones alone and is incomplete. The data contain approximately 150,000 clones, about 87% of them seen just once; the ten biggest clones take up 4.1%. Sequencing used blood, obtained from a patient whose treatment included radiotherapy and nephrectomy. These TCRs come from a woman in her 70s with renal cell carcinoma.

The chain employs TRBV27 and TRBJ2-7; possible D gene TRBD1, 5 bases. Germline V gene data show CDR1 as MNHEY and CDR2 as SMNVEV (reference sequence). With 2 bases removed from V and 3 bases from J, the gap between germline ends came to 11 bases. The CDR3 is made up of 14 amino acids. The CDR3 is CASSLLQGNYEQYF. CDR3 DNA sequence: TGTGCCAGCAGTTTACTCCAGGGAAACTACGAGCAGTACTTC.

The V gene is TRBV5-1, the J gene TRBJ2-5; a weak D match, TRBD2 (7 bases). V lost 2 bases, J lost 5 bases, and 16 bases lay in between. Germline loops: CDR1 SGHRS, CDR2 YFSETQ. The CDR3 totals 15 residues. CDR3 residues: CASSFPGGGQETQYF. CDR3 coding DNA: TGCGCCAGCAGCTTCCCTGGGGGGGGGCAGGAGACCCAGTACTTC.

The gene calls are TRBV18 and TRBJ1-1, with no clear D. This CDR3 has 12 amino acids. Deletions cut 4 bases from V and 8 bases from J, with 11 bases between. Per the germline V gene, CDR1 is KGHSH and CDR2 is LQKENI. CDR3 sequence reads: CASSQQSEEAFF. CDR3 DNA: TGTGCCAGCTCACAACAAAGTGAGGAAGCTTTCTTT.

The rearrangement links TRBV2 to TRBJ1-5; D is perhaps TRBD1 (5 bases). The CDR3 has 16 residues. V was pared by 0 bases and J by 2 bases, with 11 bases between. The germline V gene encodes CDR1 SNHLY and CDR2 FYNNEI. The CDR3 sequence is CASSEAARAGNQPQHF. Here the CDR3 DNA reads TGTGCCAGCAGTGAAGCCGCCAGGGCTGGCAATCAGCCCCAGCATTTT. Looking up the rest from reference TRBV2 and TRBJ1-5 gives the full variable domain: EPEVTQTPSHQVTQMGQEVILRCVPISNHLYFYWYRQILGQKVEFLVSFYNNEISEKSEIFDDQFSVERPDGSNFTLKIRSTKLEDSAMYFCASSEAARAGNQPQHFGDGTRLSIL.

This chain connects TRBV5-4 to TRBJ2-2; unclear D gene. The V end lost 6 bases, the J end lost 1 base, and 16 bases lay between the germline ends. Germline V gene sequence: CDR1 SGHNT, CDR2 YYREEE (reference sequence). The CDR3 has 16 residues. In DNA, the CDR3 is TGTGCCAGCAACCCAGTAGGACCCTGGAACACCGGGGAGCTGTTTTTT. As protein: CASNPVGPWNTGELFF.

The CDR3 DNA follows: TGTGCCAGTAGTAATGAAATGGGGGCACGTACTGCTTCACCCCTCCACTTT. Translation: CASSNEMGARTASPLHF. The V gene is TRBV19, the J gene TRBJ1-6; D possibly corresponds to TRBD1 (6 bases). The CDR3 consists of 17 residues. V was trimmed by 4 bases and J by 9 bases, leaving 22 bases between them. Germline V gene lookup returns CDR1 LNHDA and CDR2 SQIVND (reference sequence).

The rearrangement links TRBV6-1 to TRBJ2-7; 7 nucleotides line up with TRBD1. The V segment lost 7 bases and the J segment 5 bases; nucleotides outside the gene matches: 5. This CDR3 has 12 amino acids. CDR1 and CDR2 from the germline V gene are MNHNS and SASEGT. CDR3 bases: TGTGCCAGCACCCTAGGACAGGACGAGCAGTACTTC. It encodes CASTLGQDEQYF.

The chain recombines TRBV7-2 with TRBJ1-3; 7 bases are a match to TRBD1. The trim removed 3 bases at V and 4 bases at J, leaving 6 bases unmatched. CDR3 length: 15 residues. Germline CDR1 is SGHTA and CDR2 is FQGNSA. In nucleotides, the CDR3 is TGTGCCAGCAGCTTGGTAACAGGGGCAGGAAACACCATATATTTT. It codes for CASSLVTGAGNTIYF.

The chain has TRBV7-8 and TRBJ2-1; no firm D call. CDR3 length: 13 residues. V lost 3 bases and J lost 1, with 4 bases in between. Per germline, CDR1 SGHVS and CDR2 FQNEAQ. CDR3 residues: CASSFASYNEQFF. CDR3 nucleotide sequence: TGTGCCAGCAGCTTTGCTTCCTACAATGAGCAGTTCTTC.

This clone was seen just once. The genes are TRBV5-4 and TRBJ2-3; D call uncertain. CDR3 size: 12 residues. CDR1 and CDR2 from the germline V gene are SGHNT and YYREEE (reference sequence). V was trimmed by 2 bases and J by 3 bases, leaving 4 bases between them. The CDR3 nucleotides are TGTGCCAGCAGCTTTGGAACAGATACGCAGTATTTT. Its protein product is CASSFGTDTQYF.

This clone was seen once. This rearrangement joins TRBV5-6 to TRBJ1-1; no clear D. The CDR3 has 15 residues. Germline V gene data show CDR1 as SGHDT and CDR2 as YYEEEE. V was pared by 4 bases and J by 4 bases, with 17 bases between. CDR3 region: CASSPGRWAGTEAFF. The CDR3 DNA is TGTGCCAGCAGCCCGGGGAGGTGGGCGGGCACTGAAGCTTTCTTT.